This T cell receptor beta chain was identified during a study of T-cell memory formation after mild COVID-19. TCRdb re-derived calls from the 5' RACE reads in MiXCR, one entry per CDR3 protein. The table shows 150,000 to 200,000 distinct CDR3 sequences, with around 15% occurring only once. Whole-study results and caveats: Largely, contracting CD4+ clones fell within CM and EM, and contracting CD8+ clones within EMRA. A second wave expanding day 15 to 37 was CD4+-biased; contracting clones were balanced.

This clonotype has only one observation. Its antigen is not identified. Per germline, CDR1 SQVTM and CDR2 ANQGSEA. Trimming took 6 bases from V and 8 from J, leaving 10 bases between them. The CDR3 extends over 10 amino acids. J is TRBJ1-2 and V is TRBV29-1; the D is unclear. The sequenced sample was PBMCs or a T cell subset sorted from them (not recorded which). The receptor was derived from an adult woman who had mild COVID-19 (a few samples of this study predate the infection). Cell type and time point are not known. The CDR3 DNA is TGCAGCGTGGGGAGCCACGGCTACACCTTC. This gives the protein CSVGSHGYTF.